This TCR beta chain is drawn from a study of T cell responses to AZD1222 COVID-19 vaccine. Method: immunoSEQ multiplex PCR; TCRdb's copy keeps in-frame clones and lacks some. The data show fewer than 80,000 clones, 60% to 85% seen once. Germline V gene sequence: CDR1 SGHKS, CDR2 YYEKEE (reference sequence). Trimming left V 1 base short and J 1 base short, with 10 bases between. CDR3 size: 15 residues. Concerning this clone: Its specificity is not known.

General observations from the study: Among spike-specific TCRs, nearly half reportedly target unmutated variant regions. There were repertoire samples only from the period after the peak T cell response. Vaccine-related CD4 TCRs covered spike, predominating at 160-218 and 743-854.

The sequences come from peripheral blood, collected on day 0 of MenACWY control vaccination. V is TRBV5-5 and J is TRBJ2-3; D is undetermined. The receptor was isolated from an adult in good health. The CDR3 DNA follows: TGTGCCAGCAGCTTGAGTGGTCAGCGCACAGATACGCAGTATTTT. Its protein product is CASSLSGQRTDTQYF.